A single sample gave rise to the 6 T cell receptor beta chains below, sequenced in a study of blood T cell repertoires in COVID-19. Sequencing was performed with immunoSEQ multiplex PCR; in TCRdb, only in-frame clones are kept and a portion is missing. The sample has around 370,000 clones; about nine tenths are singletons. The sequencing input was peripheral blood. The receptors derive from a woman in her seventies with COVID-19, enrolled during active disease.

The gene calls are TRBV7-9 and TRBJ2-7, with D perhaps TRBD1 (6 bases). CDR3 length equals 11 residues. The germline V gene encodes CDR1 SEHNR and CDR2 FQNEAQ (reference sequence). With 5 bases removed from V and 7 bases from J, the gap between germline ends came to 9 bases. CDR3 loop: CASSPQGEQYF. The CDR3 DNA follows: TGTGCCAGCAGCCCGCAGGGGGAGCAGTACTTC.

The chain combines TRBV9 with TRBJ2-2, with TRBD2 as a possible D gene (6 bases). CDR1 is SGDLS, CDR2 YYNGEE, per germline. The V end was cut by 2 bases, the J end by 6 bases, with 14 bases between. This CDR3 has 15 residues. CDR3 in DNA: TGTGCCAGCAGCGTCAAGGTGGGGGGTCCCGGGGAGCTGTTTTTT. Its translation is CASSVKVGGPGELFF.

As concerns this clone: Different DNA sequences within this sample yield the same CDR3. CDR3 amino acids: CASRTEDRYYGYTF. The CDR3 bases are TGTGCCAGCAGGACAGAGGACAGATATTATGGCTACACCTTC. This chain connects TRBV28 to TRBJ1-2; perhaps TRBD1 as D (6 bases). CDR3 length: 14 residues. Trimming took off 6 bases at V and 5 bases at J, with 16 bases between the two ends. Germline V gene data show CDR1 as MDHEN and CDR2 as SYDVKM.

The rearrangement links TRBV6-5 to TRBJ1-1; no firm D call. Germline CDR1 reads MNHEY; CDR2 reads SVGAGI. This CDR3 has 14 amino acids. The V gene lost 6 bases and the J gene lost 5 bases, with 16 bases spanning the gap. Here the CDR3 reads CASRPVRLGTEAFF. Here the CDR3 DNA reads TGTGCCAGCAGACCCGTGAGGCTTGGGACTGAAGCTTTCTTT.

J is TRBJ2-7 and V is TRBV28; 8 bases are a match to TRBD1. Per germline, CDR1 MDHEN and CDR2 SYDVKM. The ends lost 5 bases at V and 3 bases at J; junction bases unmatched: 9. This CDR3 is 15 amino acids long. In DNA form, the CDR3 reads TGTGCCAGCAGTCCCTCGACAGGGGTGGTCTACGAGCAGTACTTC. It translates to CASSPSTGVVYEQYF.

This chain joins TRBV19 and TRBJ1-5; TRBD1 agrees at 7 bases. The CDR3 consists of 15 residues. Germline lookup yields CDR1 LNHDA and CDR2 SQIVND (reference sequence). With 6 bases clipped from V and 3 bases from J, the junction kept 8 bases outside the gene matches. CDR3 residues: CASSFRTGYNQPQHF. The CDR3 DNA reads TGTGCCAGTAGCTTCCGGACAGGCTACAATCAGCCCCAGCATTTT.